This T cell receptor (beta chain) is drawn from a study of OX40 agonist ivuxolimab in advanced cancers. Describing the broader study: The costimulatory receptor OX40 (CD134) was targeted by ivuxolimab, a fully human IgG2 agonistic monoclonal antibody. Intravenous ivuxolimab was administered to patients every 2 weeks at six dose levels: 0.01, 0.1, 0.3, 1.5, 3 and 10 mg/kg. Of the approximately 53 patients in dose escalation, 19 had hepatocellular carcinoma, about 15 had melanoma, 9 had renal cell carcinoma and 9 had head and neck cancer. In the dose-escalation cohort, about four fifths of patients were male, and the mean age was roughly 60 years with a range of roughly 20 to 85. Prior anti-PD-1, anti-PD-L1 or anti-CTLA-4 therapy was permitted, and 30% to 45% of dose-escalation patients had received checkpoint inhibitors. Three dose-escalation patients achieved partial responses, one with hepatocellular carcinoma and two with cutaneous melanoma. Peripheral TCRbeta sequencing aimed to test whether ivuxolimab altered TCR sequence diversity and caused clonal T-cell expansion. The paper reports the monotherapy dose-escalation portion (N of about 50 patients) of the phase I ivuxolimab trial. Beyond this particular receptor, the publication reports: Antigen specificity was not determined for the clonally expanded peripheral T cells. After ivuxolimab, expanded clones were on average more numerous among CD8+ T cells than among CD4+ T cells. Low levels of normalized T-cell clonal expansion were also seen in some patients who did not respond. Clonal expansion of both CD4+ and CD8+ blood T cells was observed from baseline to week 6 at doses 0.1 to 3.0 mg/kg. Partial responders in the 0.1-3.0 mg/kg groups had among the lowest normalized peripheral clonal expansion, especially among CD8+ T cells.

Patients with a history of autoimmune disease or receiving systemic immunosuppression were excluded from the trial. Peripheral blood for TCR sequencing was drawn from every dose cohort at baseline, at cycle 4 day 1 and at cycle 7 day 1. Samples were obtained from an open-label, multicenter, first-in-human phase I dose-escalation trial of ivuxolimab. The trial enrolled adults with locally advanced or metastatic head and neck squamous cell, hepatocellular, melanoma or renal cell carcinoma. Before TCR sequencing, CD4+ T cells and CD8+ T cells were sorted from peripheral blood as separate populations. As concerns this clone: Its antigen remains undetermined. Base qualities were left out, and no much larger clone turns up one base away.

For sequencing of the TCRbeta CDR3 region, genomic DNA was extracted from the sorted cells. TCRbeta CDR3 regions were sequenced using the immunoSEQ Assay. TCRdb obtained this table from immuneACCESS and retained in-frame rearrangements with V and J assigned. These tables miss some clones; where compared with another copy, unresolved V genes account for less than half of the shortfall, and the remainder is unexplained. For this sample there are 25,000 to 35,000 clones; 80% to 90% appear just once. Around a third of the sample goes to the ten largest clones. CDR1 is given as MDHEN and CDR2 as SYDVKM, both from the germline V gene. Taken from cysteine to phenylalanine, the CDR3 has 13 residues. CDR3 DNA only is kept here, 39 bases in frame from base 1. V and J are truncated by 7 bases and 0 bases respectively, leaving an intervening sequence of 7 bases.

Recombination connected TRBV28 to TRBJ2-1; the D gene is not confidently resolved. This TCR was recovered from an adult with an advanced solid tumor such as melanoma, head and neck, liver or kidney cancer. Sequencing was performed on CD4+ or CD8+ T cells sorted from blood, taken in a trial of the OX40 agonist ivuxolimab. The CDR3 corresponds to CASIASSYNEQFF. The nucleotides are TGTGCCAGCATAGCCAGCTCCTACAATGAGCAGTTCTTC.